One T cell receptor beta chain is described in this entry. This entry is derived from a study of blood T cell repertoires in COVID-19. Turning to the study itself: Samples of COVID-19 (acute and convalescent) were obtained from the United States, Italy and Spain. Sample material is recorded as cDNA or gDNA derived from T cells, B-cell-depleted T cells, or PBMCs.

In the original analysis: Counts of nucleated cells, estimated from reference gene primer amplification, were obtained. Some clones are missing from TCRdb's copy, which holds only in-frame ones; the method was immunoSEQ multiplex PCR. V, J and clone size are those of that table, while D and trimming were read from the DNA. The sample shows approximately 84,000 clones, almost 90% of them seen only once. The sequence was collected from a human donor with active COVID-19. The donor label of this sample is uncertain. The source material was peripheral blood.

Here the CDR3 DNA reads TGTGCCAGTAGTATTGGTGGACAGAGACTAGCCAAAAACATTCAGTACTTC. It specifies CASSIGGQRLAKNIQYF. The gene calls are TRBV19 and TRBJ2-4; the D gene is possibly TRBD1 (6 bases). V was shortened by 3 bases and J by 0 bases, with 15 bases between the two germline ends. This CDR3 region has 17 residues. From germline, CDR1 is LNHDA and CDR2 SQIVND (reference sequence).